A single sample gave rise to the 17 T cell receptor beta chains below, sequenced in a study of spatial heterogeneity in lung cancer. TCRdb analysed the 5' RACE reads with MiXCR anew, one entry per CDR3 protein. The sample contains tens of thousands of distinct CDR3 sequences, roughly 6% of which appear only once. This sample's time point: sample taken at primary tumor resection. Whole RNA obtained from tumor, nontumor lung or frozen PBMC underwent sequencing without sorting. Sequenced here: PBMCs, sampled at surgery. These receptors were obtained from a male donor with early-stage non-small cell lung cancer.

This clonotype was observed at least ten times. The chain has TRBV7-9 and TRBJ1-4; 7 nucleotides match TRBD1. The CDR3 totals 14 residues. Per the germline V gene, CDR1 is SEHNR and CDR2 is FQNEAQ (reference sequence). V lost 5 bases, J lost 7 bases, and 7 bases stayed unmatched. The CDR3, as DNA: TGTGCCAGCAGCCAACCAGGGGGTGGTGAAAAACTGTTTTTT. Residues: CASSQPGGGEKLFF. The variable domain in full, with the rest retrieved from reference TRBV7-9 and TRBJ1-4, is DTGVSQNPRHKITKRGQNVTFRCDPISEHNRLYWYRQTLGQGPEFLTYFQNEAQLEKSRLLSDRFSAERPKGSFSTLEIQRTEQGDSAMYLCASSQPGGGEKLFFGSGTQLSVL.

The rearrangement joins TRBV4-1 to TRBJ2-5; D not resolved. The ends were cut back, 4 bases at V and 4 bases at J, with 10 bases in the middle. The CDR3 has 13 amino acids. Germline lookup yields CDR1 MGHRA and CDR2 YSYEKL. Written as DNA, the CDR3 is TGCGCCAGCAGCCTGACCCGCAGAGAGACCCAGTACTTC. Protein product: CASSLTRRETQYF.

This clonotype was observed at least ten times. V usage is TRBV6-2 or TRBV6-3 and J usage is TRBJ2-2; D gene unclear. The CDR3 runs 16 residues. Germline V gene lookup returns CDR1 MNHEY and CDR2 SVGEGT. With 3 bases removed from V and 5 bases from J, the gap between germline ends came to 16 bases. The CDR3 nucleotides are TGTGCCAGCAGTTATGGGGTCCAGTCTTGGACCGGGGAGCTGTTTTTT. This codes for CASSYGVQSWTGELFF.

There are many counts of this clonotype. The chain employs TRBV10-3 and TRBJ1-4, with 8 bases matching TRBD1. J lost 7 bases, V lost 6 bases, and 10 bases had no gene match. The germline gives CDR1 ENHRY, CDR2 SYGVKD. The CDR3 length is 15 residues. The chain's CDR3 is CAIRPGQVGSEKLFF. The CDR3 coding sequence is TGTGCCATCAGACCGGGACAGGTGGGGAGTGAAAAACTGTTTTTT.

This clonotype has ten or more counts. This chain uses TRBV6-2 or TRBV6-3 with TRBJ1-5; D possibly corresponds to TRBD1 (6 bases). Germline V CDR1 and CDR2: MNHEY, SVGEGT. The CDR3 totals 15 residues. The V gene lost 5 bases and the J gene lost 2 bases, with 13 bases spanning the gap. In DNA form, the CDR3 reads TGTGCCAGCAGTCTACAGGGTTTGGGCAATCAGCCCCAGCATTTT. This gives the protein CASSLQGLGNQPQHF.

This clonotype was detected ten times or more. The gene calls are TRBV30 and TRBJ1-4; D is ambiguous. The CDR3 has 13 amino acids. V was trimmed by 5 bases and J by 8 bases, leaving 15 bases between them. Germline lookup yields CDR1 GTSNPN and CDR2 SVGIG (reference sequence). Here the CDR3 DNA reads TGTGCCTGGGGGGTTGGCAGAGGGGAAAAACTGTTTTTT. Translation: CAWGVGRGEKLFF.

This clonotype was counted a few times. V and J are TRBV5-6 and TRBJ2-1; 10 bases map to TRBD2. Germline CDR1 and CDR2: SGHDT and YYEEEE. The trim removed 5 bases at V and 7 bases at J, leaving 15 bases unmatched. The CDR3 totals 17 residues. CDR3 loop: CASRPSVRAGGRNEQFF. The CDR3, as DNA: TGTGCCAGCAGACCCTCGGTTAGAGCGGGGGGGCGAAATGAGCAGTTCTTC.

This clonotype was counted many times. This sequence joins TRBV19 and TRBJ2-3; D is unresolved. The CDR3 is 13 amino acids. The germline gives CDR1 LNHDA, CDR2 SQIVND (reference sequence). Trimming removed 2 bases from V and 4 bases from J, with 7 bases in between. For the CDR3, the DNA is TGTGCCAGTAGTATAAGGCTCCCAGATACGCAGTATTTT. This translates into CASSIRLPDTQYF. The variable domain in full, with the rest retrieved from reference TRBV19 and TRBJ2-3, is DGGITQSPKYLFRKEGQNVTLSCEQNLNHDAMYWYRQDPGQGLRLIYYSQIVNDFQKGDIAEGYSVSREKKESFPLTVTSAQKNPTAFYLCASSIRLPDTQYFGPGTRLTVL.

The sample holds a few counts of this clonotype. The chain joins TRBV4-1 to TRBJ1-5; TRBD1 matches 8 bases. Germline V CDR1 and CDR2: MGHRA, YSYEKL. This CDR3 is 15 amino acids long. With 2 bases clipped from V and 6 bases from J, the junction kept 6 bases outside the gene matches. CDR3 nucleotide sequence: TGCGCCAGCAGCCAAACAGGGGGGGTAGCTCAGCCCCAGCATTTT. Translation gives CASSQTGGVAQPQHF.

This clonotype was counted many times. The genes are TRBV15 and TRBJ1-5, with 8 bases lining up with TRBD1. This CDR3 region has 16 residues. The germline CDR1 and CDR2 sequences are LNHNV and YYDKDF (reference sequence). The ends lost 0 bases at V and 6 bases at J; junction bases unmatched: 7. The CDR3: CATSRDRPGGGQPQHF. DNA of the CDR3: TGTGCCACCAGCAGAGATAGGCCAGGGGGCGGTCAGCCCCAGCATTTT.

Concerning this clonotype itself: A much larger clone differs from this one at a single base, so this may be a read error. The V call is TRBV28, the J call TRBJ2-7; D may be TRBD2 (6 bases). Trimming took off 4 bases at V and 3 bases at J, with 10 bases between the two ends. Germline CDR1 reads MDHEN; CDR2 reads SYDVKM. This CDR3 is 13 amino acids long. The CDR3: CASSSGDFYEQYF. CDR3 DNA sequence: TGTGCCAGCAGTTCGGGAGACTTCTACGAGCAGTACTTC.

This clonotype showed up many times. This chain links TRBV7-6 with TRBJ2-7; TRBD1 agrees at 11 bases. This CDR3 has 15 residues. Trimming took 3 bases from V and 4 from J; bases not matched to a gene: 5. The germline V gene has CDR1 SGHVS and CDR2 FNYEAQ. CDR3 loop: CASSLDGQGAYEQYF. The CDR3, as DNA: TGTGCCAGCAGCTTGGACGGACAGGGGGCTTACGAGCAGTACTTC.

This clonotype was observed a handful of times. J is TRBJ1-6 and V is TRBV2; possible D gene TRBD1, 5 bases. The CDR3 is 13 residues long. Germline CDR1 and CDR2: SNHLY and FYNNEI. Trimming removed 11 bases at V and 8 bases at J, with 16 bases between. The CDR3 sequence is CARNRDWYSPLHF. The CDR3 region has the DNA TGTGCCCGGAACCGGGACTGGTATTCACCCCTCCACTTT.

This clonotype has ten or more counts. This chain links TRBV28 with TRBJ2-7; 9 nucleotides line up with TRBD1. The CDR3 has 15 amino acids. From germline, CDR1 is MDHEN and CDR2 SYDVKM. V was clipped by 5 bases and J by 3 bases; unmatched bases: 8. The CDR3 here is CASSHPGDRVYEQYF. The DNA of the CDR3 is TGTGCCAGCAGTCATCCGGGGGACAGGGTCTACGAGCAGTACTTC.

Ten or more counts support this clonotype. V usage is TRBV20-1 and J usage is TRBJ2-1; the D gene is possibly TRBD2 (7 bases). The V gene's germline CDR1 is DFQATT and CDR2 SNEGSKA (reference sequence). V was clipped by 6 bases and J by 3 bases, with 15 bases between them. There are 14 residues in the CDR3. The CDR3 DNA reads TGCAGTGCCACGGGGGGCCGAGTCTACAATGAGCAGTTCTTC. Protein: CSATGGRVYNEQFF.

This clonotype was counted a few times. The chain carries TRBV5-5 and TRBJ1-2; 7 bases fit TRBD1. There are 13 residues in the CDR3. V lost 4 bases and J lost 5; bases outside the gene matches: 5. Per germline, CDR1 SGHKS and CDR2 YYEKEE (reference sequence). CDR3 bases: TGTGCCAGCAGCCAACAGGGGAGTTATGGCTACACCTTC. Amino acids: CASSQQGSYGYTF.

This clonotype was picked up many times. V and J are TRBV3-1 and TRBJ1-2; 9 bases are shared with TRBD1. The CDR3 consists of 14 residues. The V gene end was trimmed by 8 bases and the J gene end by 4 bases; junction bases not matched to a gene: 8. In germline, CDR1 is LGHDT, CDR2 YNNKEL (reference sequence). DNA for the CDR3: TGTGCCAGCGGCCGACAGGGGGTAATCTATGGCTACACCTTC. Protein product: CASGRQGVIYGYTF.